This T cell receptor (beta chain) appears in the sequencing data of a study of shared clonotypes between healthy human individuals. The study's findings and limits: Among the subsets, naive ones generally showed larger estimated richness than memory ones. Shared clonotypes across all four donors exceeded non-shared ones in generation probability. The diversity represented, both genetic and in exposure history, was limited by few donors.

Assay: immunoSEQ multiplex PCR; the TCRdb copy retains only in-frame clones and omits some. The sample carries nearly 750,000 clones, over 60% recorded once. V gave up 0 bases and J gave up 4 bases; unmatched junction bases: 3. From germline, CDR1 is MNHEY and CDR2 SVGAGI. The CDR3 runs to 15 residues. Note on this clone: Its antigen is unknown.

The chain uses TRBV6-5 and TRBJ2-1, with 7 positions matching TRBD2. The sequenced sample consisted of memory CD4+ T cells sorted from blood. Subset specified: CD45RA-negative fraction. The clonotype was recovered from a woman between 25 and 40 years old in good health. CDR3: CASSYSLAEYNEQFF. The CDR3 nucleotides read TGTGCCAGCAGTTACTCGCTAGCGGAGTACAATGAGCAGTTCTTC.